The rows below give T cell receptor beta chains drawn from one sample of a study of cytomegalovirus exposure and HLA in healthy donors. Only in-frame clones appear in the TCRdb table, and some are missing; sequencing was by immunoSEQ multiplex PCR. The data show 100,000 to 150,000 clones, roughly 80% seen once. Sequencing input: PBMCs. These receptor sequences come from a man aged 18 to 29 in good health and CMV-seronegative. Both conserved end residues are part of each CDR3. The order of the fields is clone size, J gene, V gene, D gene, CDR3 protein, CDR3 DNA. D genes are given only for firm matches. Expanded clones are given a class, and other clones once, few, many or no size at all.

size: .
J: TRBJ2-1
V: TRBV29-1
D: .
CDR3: CSAGSSYNEQFF
DNA: TGCAGCGCTGGGAGCTCCTACAATGAGCAGTTCTTC

size: .
J: TRBJ2-7
V: TRBV6-5
D: .
CDR3: CASSRAGIHEQYF
DNA: TGTGCCAGCAGTCGAGCAGGGATCCACGAGCAGTACTTC

size: .
J: TRBJ2-7
V: TRBV9
D: TRBD1
CDR3: CASSGDRVEQYF
DNA: TGTGCCAGCAGCGGGGACAGGGTCGAGCAGTACTTC

size: .
J: TRBJ2-7
V: TRBV7-6
D: TRBD1
CDR3: CASSLAREGQGSYEQYF
DNA: TGTGCCAGCAGCTTAGCGAGGGAGGGACAGGGCTCCTACGAGCAGTACTTC

size: .
J: TRBJ1-5
V: TRBV9
D: .
CDR3: CASSPLGGGNQPQHF
DNA: TGTGCCAGCAGTCCACTCGGGGGTGGTAATCAGCCCCAGCATTTT

size: few
J: TRBJ1-2
V: TRBV6-5
D: .
CDR3: CASSYSRRVDYGYTF
DNA: TGTGCCAGCAGTTACTCGCGCAGGGTGGACTATGGCTACACCTTC

size: once
J: TRBJ2-7
V: TRBV11-2
D: TRBD1
CDR3: CASSPSSTGAYEQYF
DNA: TGTGCCAGCAGCCCGAGCTCGACAGGGGCATACGAGCAGTACTTC

size: once
J: TRBJ2-5
V: TRBV4-2
D: TRBD2
CDR3: CASSQERGGAQETQYF
DNA: TGTGCCAGCAGCCAAGAACGGGGGGGGGCCCAAGAGACCCAGTACTTC

size: .
J: TRBJ2-5
V: TRBV18
D: TRBD1
CDR3: CASSSIQGVQETQYF
DNA: TGTGCCAGCTCGTCCATCCAGGGGGTGCAAGAGACCCAGTACTTC

size: .
J: TRBJ1-1
V: TRBV9
D: .
CDR3: CASSAGSLNTEAFF
DNA: TGTGCCAGCAGCGCCGGTTCACTGAACACTGAAGCTTTCTTT

size: .
J: TRBJ1-1
V: TRBV11-2
D: TRBD1
CDR3: CASIPLGQGNDEAFF
DNA: TGTGCCAGCATCCCGTTGGGACAGGGGAATGATGAAGCTTTCTTT

size: .
J: TRBJ2-3
V: TRBV27
D: .
CDR3: CASSGGYPTSTDTQYF
DNA: TGTGCCAGTTCGGGGGGCTATCCAACTAGCACAGATACGCAGTATTTT

size: .
J: TRBJ2-3
V: TRBV5-8
D: TRBD1
CDR3: CASSGGDRVSDTQYF
DNA: TGTGCCAGCAGCGGCGGGGACAGGGTGTCAGATACGCAGTATTTT

size: .
J: TRBJ1-2
V: TRBV6-1
D: TRBD1
CDR3: CASSPGTGLNYGYTF
DNA: TGTGCCAGCAGTCCCGGGACAGGCCTTAACTATGGCTACACCTTC

size: .
J: TRBJ2-1
V: TRBV5-6
D: TRBD2
CDR3: CASSLGGTSTNEQFF
DNA: TGTGCCAGCAGCTTGGGGGGGACTAGTACGAATGAGCAGTTCTTC

size: .
J: TRBJ2-6
V: TRBV5-4
D: TRBD2
CDR3: CATNSGGAGANVLTF
DNA: TGTGCCACGAATAGCGGGGGGGCTGGGGCCAACGTCCTGACTTTC

size: .
J: TRBJ1-6
V: TRBV19
D: .
CDR3: CASRQTGSSYNSPLHF
DNA: TGTGCCAGTAGACAAACGGGGAGCTCCTATAATTCACCCCTCCACTTT

size: .
J: TRBJ2-3
V: TRBV4-2
D: TRBD2
CDR3: CASSPGLAGGLSTDTQYF
DNA: TGTGCCAGCAGCCCTGGACTAGCGGGGGGCCTTAGCACAGATACGCAGTATTTT

size: once
J: TRBJ1-5
V: TRBV7-8
D: TRBD1
CDR3: CASQPGTGEYQPQHF
DNA: TGTGCCAGCCAACCTGGGACAGGGGAATATCAGCCCCAGCATTTT

size: few
J: TRBJ1-4
V: TRBV6-6
D: TRBD1
CDR3: CASRPGTGREKLFF
DNA: TGTGCCAGCAGACCCGGGACAGGGCGAGAAAAACTGTTTTTT

size: .
J: TRBJ1-2
V: TRBV6-1
D: .
CDR3: CASSGSRATLGGYTF
DNA: TGTGCCAGCAGTGGTAGCAGGGCAACTTTGGGGGGCTACACCTTC